The 14 T cell receptor beta chains below were found in one sample sequenced in a study of blood T cell repertoires in COVID-19 (dated by TCRdb to 2018 to 2020). Receptor amplification or capture employed the immunoSEQ multiplex PCR assay. The source is immuneACCESS, and TCRdb retained only in-frame sequences with V and J called. Part of the clones is not carried over; for the studies checked, unresolved V genes explain less than half of this, and the remainder is unexplained. The sample includes 260,000 or so clones, with approximately 84% observed a single time. Jointly, the top ten make up over 8.5% of the sample. Sequences were obtained from peripheral blood. Receptors were obtained from a human donor in a cohort sampled during active COVID-19.

The chain joins TRBV4-2 to TRBJ1-3; D gene ambiguous. Germline V gives CDR1 LGHNA, CDR2 YNFKEQ. This CDR3 comprises 15 residues. Between the trimmed V and J ends, which lost 4 bases and 2 bases, there was a span of 12 bases. CDR3 sequence reads: CASSPYSSAGNTIYF. The CDR3 nucleotides read TGTGCCAGCAGCCCCTATAGCAGCGCTGGAAACACCATATATTTT.

The V gene is TRBV28, the J gene TRBJ1-2, with TRBD1 matching 7 bases. The germline V gene encodes CDR1 MDHEN and CDR2 SYDVKM. This CDR3 is 15 amino acids long. The trim removed 5 bases at V and 4 bases at J, leaving 10 bases unmatched. The CDR3 spells CASSPQGHLIYGYTF. The CDR3 nucleotides read TGTGCCAGCAGTCCACAGGGGCACCTCATCTATGGCTACACCTTC.

The V gene is TRBV7-2, the J gene TRBJ2-1; possibly TRBD2 for D (5 bases). CDR3 length: 13 amino acids. Trimming removed 1 base at V and 9 bases at J, with 10 bases between. The V gene's germline CDR1 is SGHTA and CDR2 FQGNSA. The CDR3 DNA is TGTGCCAGCAGCTTAGTTGGTCTAGCTGAGCAGTTCTTC. Translation gives CASSLVGLAEQFF.

The rearrangement joins TRBV5-8 to TRBJ1-1; D remains ambiguous. V was pared by 6 bases and J by 6 bases, with 15 bases between. This CDR3 has 13 residues. Germline CDR1 is SGHTS and CDR2 is YDEGEE. The CDR3 loop is CASIPSARAEAFF. The DNA for the CDR3 is TGTGCCAGCATACCATCGGCGCGGGCTGAAGCTTTCTTT.

This sequence joins TRBV29-1 and TRBJ1-2; D is perhaps TRBD1 (6 bases). This CDR3 has 13 amino acids. CDR1 is SQVTM and CDR2 is ANQGSEA in the germline V gene. V gave up 4 bases and J gave up 3 bases, with 12 bases separating them. CDR3 protein: CSVGGGRDYGYTF. The CDR3 DNA reads TGCAGCGTTGGGGGGGGCAGGGACTATGGCTACACCTTC.

The chain is built from TRBV10-1 and TRBJ1-1; D might be TRBD1 (5 bases). The CDR3 is 14 residues long. Per germline, CDR1 WNHNN and CDR2 SYGVQD (reference sequence). V was trimmed by 4 bases and J by 4 bases, leaving 13 bases between them. CDR3 DNA sequence: TGCGCCAGCAGTGCTGCCCCAAGGGGCACTGAAGCTTTCTTT. Amino acids: CASSAAPRGTEAFF.

The chain combines TRBV5-6 with TRBJ1-1; D is possibly TRBD1 (6 bases). The CDR3 is 13 residues long. Trimming took off 4 bases at V and 4 bases at J, with 11 bases between the two ends. Germline-derived CDR1 and CDR2 are SGHDT and YYEEEE. CDR3 in DNA: TGTGCCAGCAGCGGCACAGGGTTCACTGAAGCTTTCTTT. Its translation is CASSGTGFTEAFF.

The chain recombines TRBV27 with TRBJ2-3, with 12 bases aligning to TRBD2. The V gene end was trimmed by 5 bases and the J gene end by 5 bases; junction bases not matched to a gene: 8. Germline-derived CDR1 and CDR2 are MNHEY and SMNVEV (reference sequence). The CDR3 totals 16 residues. The DNA for the CDR3 is TGTGCCAGCAGTATCCTAGCGGGGGGGCCGGGAGATACGCAGTATTTT. Protein sequence: CASSILAGGPGDTQYF.

The gene calls are TRBV10-1 and TRBJ1-6; 9 bases are shared with TRBD1. CDR3 length equals 16 residues. CDR1 and CDR2 (germline): WNHNN, SYGVQD (reference sequence). J gave up 3 bases and V 3 bases, and 3 bases lay outside the gene matches. This chain's CDR3 is CASSDPGQGYNSPLHF. DNA for the CDR3: TGCGCCAGCAGTGATCCGGGACAGGGCTATAATTCACCCCTCCACTTT.

This sequence joins TRBV6-4 and TRBJ1-5, with D uncertain. Trimming left V 3 bases short and J 2 bases short, with 14 bases between. Germline lookup yields CDR1 MRHNA and CDR2 SNTAGT. The CDR3 has 16 amino acids. The CDR3 nucleotides read TGTGCCAGCAGTGATCTCCTCGGGTTGGGCAATCAGCCCCAGCATTTT. Residues: CASSDLLGLGNQPQHF.

The chain combines TRBV5-1 with TRBJ1-4; TRBD1 agrees at 8 bases. Looked up from germline, CDR1 is SGHRS and CDR2 is YFSETQ. The trim removed 4 bases at V and 1 base at J, leaving 6 bases unmatched. There are 16 residues in the CDR3. The CDR3 protein is CASSGGQGGTNEKLFF. CDR3 DNA sequence: TGCGCCAGCAGCGGCGGACAGGGTGGAACTAATGAAAAACTGTTTTTT. Filled out from reference TRBV5-1 and TRBJ1-4, the complete variable domain reads KAGVTQTPRYLIKTRGQQVTLSCSPISGHRSVSWYQQTPGQGLQFLFEYFSETQRNKGNFPGRFSGRQFSNSRSEMNVSTLELGDSALYLCASSGGQGGTNEKLFFGSGTQLSVL.

This clone came up a few times. The V call is TRBV3-1 (or the pseudogene TRBV3-2), the J call TRBJ1-1; 7 bases match TRBD1. Germline assignment: CDR1 LGHDT and CDR2 YNNKEL (reference sequence). V shed 4 bases, J shed 4 bases, and the junction held 9 bases outside the gene matches. The CDR3 spans 15 residues. CDR3 bases: TGTGCCAGCAGCCCGAACGACAGGGTGCGCACTGAAGCTTTCTTT. Its protein is CASSPNDRVRTEAFF.

The chain is built from TRBV6-5 and TRBJ2-3, with D unresolved. The V end lost 7 bases, the J end lost 4 bases, and 15 bases lay between the germline ends. CDR3 length equals 14 residues. CDR1 MNHEY and CDR2 SVGAGI come from the germline V gene. This chain's CDR3 is CASMLVALADTQYF. CDR3 DNA: TGTGCCAGCATGCTTGTAGCATTGGCAGATACGCAGTATTTT.

This clone was seen only once. The sample has other DNA sequences that encode this CDR3 too. The genes are TRBV5-1 and TRBJ1-2; maybe TRBD1 (5 bases). CDR1 and CDR2 from the germline V gene are SGHRS and YFSETQ. The CDR3 runs 13 residues. Trimming stripped 3 bases from V and 4 bases from J, with 10 bases between. The CDR3 DNA reads as TGCGCCAGCAGCTCGACGGGGGTCTATGGCTACACCTTC. It translates to CASSSTGVYGYTF.